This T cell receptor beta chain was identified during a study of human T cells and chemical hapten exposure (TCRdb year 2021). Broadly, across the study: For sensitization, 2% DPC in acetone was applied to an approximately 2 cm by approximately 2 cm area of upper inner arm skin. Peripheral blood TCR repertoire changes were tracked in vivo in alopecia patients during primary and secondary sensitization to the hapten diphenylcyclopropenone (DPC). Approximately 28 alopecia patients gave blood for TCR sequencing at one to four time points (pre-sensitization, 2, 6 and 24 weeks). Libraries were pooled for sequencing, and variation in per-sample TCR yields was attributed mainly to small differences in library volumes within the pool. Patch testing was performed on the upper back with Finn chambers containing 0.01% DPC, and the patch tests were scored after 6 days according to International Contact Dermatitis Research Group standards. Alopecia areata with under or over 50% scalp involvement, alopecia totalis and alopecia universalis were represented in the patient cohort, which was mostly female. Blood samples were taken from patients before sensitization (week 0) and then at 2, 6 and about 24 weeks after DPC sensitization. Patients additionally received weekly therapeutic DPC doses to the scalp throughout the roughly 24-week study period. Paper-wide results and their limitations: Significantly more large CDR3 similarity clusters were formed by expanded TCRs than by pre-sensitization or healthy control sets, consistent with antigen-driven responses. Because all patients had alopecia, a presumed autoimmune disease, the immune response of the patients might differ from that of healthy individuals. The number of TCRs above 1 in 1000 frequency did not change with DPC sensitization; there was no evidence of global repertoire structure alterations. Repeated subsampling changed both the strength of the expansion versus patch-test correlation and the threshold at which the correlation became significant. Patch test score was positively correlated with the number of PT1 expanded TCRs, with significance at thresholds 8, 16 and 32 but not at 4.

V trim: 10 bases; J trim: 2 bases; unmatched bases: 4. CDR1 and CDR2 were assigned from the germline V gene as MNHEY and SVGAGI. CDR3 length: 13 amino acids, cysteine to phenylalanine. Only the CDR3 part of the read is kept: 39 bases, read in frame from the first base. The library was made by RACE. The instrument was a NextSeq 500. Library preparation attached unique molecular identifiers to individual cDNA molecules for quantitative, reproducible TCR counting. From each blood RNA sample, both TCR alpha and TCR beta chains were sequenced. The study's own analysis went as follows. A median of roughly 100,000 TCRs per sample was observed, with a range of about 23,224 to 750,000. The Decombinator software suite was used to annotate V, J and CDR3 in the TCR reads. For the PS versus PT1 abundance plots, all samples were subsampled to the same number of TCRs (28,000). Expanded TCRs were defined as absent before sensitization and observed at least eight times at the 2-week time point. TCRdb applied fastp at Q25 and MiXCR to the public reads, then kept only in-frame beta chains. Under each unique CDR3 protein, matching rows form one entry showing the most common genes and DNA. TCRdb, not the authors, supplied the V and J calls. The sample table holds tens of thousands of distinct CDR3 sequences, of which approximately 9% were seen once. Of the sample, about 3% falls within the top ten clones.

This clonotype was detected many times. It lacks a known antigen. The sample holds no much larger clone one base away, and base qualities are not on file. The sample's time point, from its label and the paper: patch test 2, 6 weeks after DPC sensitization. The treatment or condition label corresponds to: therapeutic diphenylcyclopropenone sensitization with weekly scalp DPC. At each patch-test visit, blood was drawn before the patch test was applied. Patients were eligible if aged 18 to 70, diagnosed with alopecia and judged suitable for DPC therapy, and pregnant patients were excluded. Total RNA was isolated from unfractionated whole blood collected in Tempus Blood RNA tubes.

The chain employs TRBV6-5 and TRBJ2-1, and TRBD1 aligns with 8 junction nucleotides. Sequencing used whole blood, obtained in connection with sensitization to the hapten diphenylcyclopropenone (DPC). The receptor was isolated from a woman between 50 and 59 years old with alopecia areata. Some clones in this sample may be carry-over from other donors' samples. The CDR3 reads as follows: CATSGGAYNEQFF. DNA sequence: TGTGCCACCTCAGGGGGCGCCTACAATGAGCAGTTCTTC.